The clone carrying this T cell receptor beta chain was detected once. This record belongs to a study of shared clonotypes between healthy human individuals. The data were produced by immunoSEQ multiplex PCR, yet TCRdb's version contains in-frame clones alone and is incomplete. The table has 1.5 million to 1.9 million clones, 95% to 99% seen once; the top ten hold 0.45%. There are 13 residues in the CDR3. Germline CDR1 SGHDT, CDR2 YYEEEE. Trimming took 4 bases from V and 9 from J; bases not matched to a gene: 6. The chain carries TRBV5-6 and TRBJ2-2, with 7 positions matching TRBD2. This receptor was taken from a man aged 25-40 years in good health. Sequencing was carried out using naive CD4+ T cells sorted from blood. Described subset: CD45RA+ positively selected. In DNA, the CDR3 is TGTGCCAGCAGCCTTGGGAGGGCATGGGAGCTGTTTTTT. Translation: CASSLGRAWELFF.